The T cell receptor (beta chain) described here comes from a study of PD-1 blockade in classical Hodgkin lymphoma. Study overall: Patients had nivolumab dosed at 3 mg/kg, delivered intravenously every 2 weeks. Regarding the study as a whole: Unlike CD8+ TCR diversity, which did not rise significantly by C4D1, CD4+ TCR diversity did. Complete responders' diversity at baseline resembled that of newly diagnosed patients. Before treatment, TCR diversity in newly diagnosed patients was reportedly lower than in healthy donors.

The repertoire was sequenced with immunoSEQ multiplex PCR; TCRdb's copy has only in-frame clones and lacks some. The data show 100,000 or so clones, about nine tenths seen once. Worth noting for this clone: The target antigen is unknown.

The time point here: cycle 4 day 1 (C4D1), after about 6 weeks of nivolumab. All trial patients relapsed after autologous stem cell transplantation. This TCR derives from a human donor with classical Hodgkin lymphoma. The sequencing used peripheral blood mononuclear cells (PBMCs), collected before the fourth cycle of nivolumab.

This chain's CDR3 is CASSLGDRPYEQYF. In nucleotides, the CDR3 is TGTGCCAGCAGCTTAGGGGACAGACCCTACGAGCAGTACTTC. This chain connects TRBV5-6 to TRBJ2-7; 7 bases line up with TRBD1. This CDR3 region has 14 residues. Germline V gives CDR1 SGHDT, CDR2 YYEEEE. J gave up 2 bases and V 2 bases, and 4 bases lay outside the gene matches.